This entry lists 21 T cell receptor beta chains sequenced from one sample in a study of blood T cell repertoires in COVID-19. Sequenced by immunoSEQ multiplex PCR; TCRdb stores in-frame clones only, minus some. This sample has 150,000 to 200,000 clones, with around four fifths found just once. Sequencing was done on a sample of peripheral blood. These TCRs come from an elderly woman with acute or convalescent COVID-19.

The gene calls are TRBV5-1 and TRBJ2-5; D is uncertain. Germline V gene sequence: CDR1 SGHRS, CDR2 YFSETQ. The CDR3 has 12 residues. V shed 2 bases and J shed 2 bases, with 4 bases lying between them. The CDR3 loop reads CASSFTQETQYF. In DNA form, the CDR3 reads TGCGCCAGCAGCTTCACACAAGAGACCCAGTACTTC.

The genes are TRBV5-1 and TRBJ2-1, with a tentative D call TRBD1 (5 bases). Germline V gene lookup returns CDR1 SGHRS and CDR2 YFSETQ. CDR3 length equals 14 residues. Trimming left V 5 bases short and J 0 bases short, with 9 bases between. The CDR3 sequence is CASRVQGSYNEQFF. For the CDR3, the DNA is TGCGCCAGCAGGGTTCAGGGCTCCTACAATGAGCAGTTCTTC.

The V and J genes are TRBV2 and TRBJ2-7; 7 bases line up with TRBD1. Germline CDR1 is SNHLY and CDR2 is FYNNEI. This CDR3 contains 14 residues. V lost 7 bases to trimming and J lost 6 bases; unmatched junction nucleotides: 12. CDR3 in DNA: TGTGCCAGCAATCTACTTACGACAGGGAGCGAGCAGTACTTC. It specifies CASNLLTTGSEQYF.

This rearrangement joins TRBV7-9 to TRBJ2-2; D is undetermined. Trimming shortened V by 5 bases and J by 5 bases, and 12 bases separated the two germline ends. CDR1 SEHNR and CDR2 FQNEAQ come from the germline V gene (reference sequence). CDR3 length equals 14 residues. CDR3 nucleotide sequence: TGTGCCAGCAGCCAACTCGTCTGGACCGGGGAGCTGTTTTTT. It specifies CASSQLVWTGELFF.

The CDR3: CASSQVGLAGAEQFF. CDR3 in DNA: TGCGCCAGCAGCCAAGTTGGTCTAGCGGGGGCGGAGCAGTTCTTC. The chain links TRBV4-1 to TRBJ2-1; 10 nucleotides align to TRBD2. CDR3 length: 15 amino acids. V lost 1 base to trimming and J lost 10 bases; unmatched junction nucleotides: 7. Germline CDR1 MGHRA, CDR2 YSYEKL.

This clone has just a few counts. The chain carries TRBV11-2 and TRBJ2-5; 7 nucleotides agree with TRBD2. The CDR3 loop spans 14 amino acids. Looked up from germline, CDR1 is SGHAT and CDR2 is FQNNGV. Trimming at V came to 5 bases and at J to 4 bases, leaving 7 bases not matched to a gene. The CDR3 DNA is TGTGCCAGCAGCCCAGTTCGGGAGGTAGAGACCCAGTACTTC. Translating gives CASSPVREVETQYF.

The chain has TRBV7-9 and TRBJ1-1; D unclear. CDR1 SEHNR and CDR2 FQNEAQ come from the germline V gene (reference sequence). The CDR3 loop spans 12 amino acids. V was trimmed by 5 bases and J by 7 bases, leaving 11 bases between them. Here the CDR3 DNA reads TGTGCCAGCAGCCGTGCCCGGGATGAAGCTTTCTTT. This translates into CASSRARDEAFF.

This clone was found a few times. CDR3 coding DNA: TGTGCCAGCAGTCTCCGGGGAAACACCATATATTTT. It yields the protein CASSLRGNTIYF. The chain uses TRBV12-3 or TRBV12-4 and TRBJ1-3; D unresolved. V was shortened by 5 bases and J by 4 bases, with 6 bases between the two germline ends. CDR3 length: 12 residues.

The chain is built from TRBV6-2 or TRBV6-3 and TRBJ1-4; D unclear. Germline values: CDR1 MNHEY, CDR2 SVGEGT. This CDR3 region has 12 residues. The ends were cut back, 2 bases at V and 8 bases at J, with 6 bases in the middle. CDR3 in amino acids: CASSYPFEKLFF. The DNA of the CDR3 is TGTGCCAGCAGTTACCCTTTCGAAAAACTGTTTTTT.

The rearrangement links TRBV4-2 to TRBJ2-3, with 7 bases lining up with TRBD2. Losses at the gene ends were 0 bases for V and 0 bases for J; bases not matched to a gene: 9. The CDR3 covers 18 residues. Germline assignment: CDR1 LGHNA and CDR2 YNFKEQ. CDR3 nucleotides: TGTGCCAGCAGCCAAGAATGGGCTAGCGGACGTAGCACAGATACGCAGTATTTT. As protein: CASSQEWASGRSTDTQYF.

V and J are TRBV5-1 and TRBJ2-2; the match to TRBD2 covers 11 bases. Germline CDR1 is SGHRS and CDR2 is YFSETQ. The CDR3 sequence is 18 residues long. V trimming: 4 bases; J trimming: 4 bases; junction bases outside the gene matches: 12. The DNA of the CDR3 is TGCGCCAGCAGCCTGGCCCTCACTAGCGGGAGAAGCACCGGGGAGCTGTTTTTT. Residues: CASSLALTSGRSTGELFF.

This clone was seen a handful of times. The V call is TRBV30, the J call TRBJ2-7, with TRBD1 matching 7 bases. The CDR3 has 12 residues. V dropped 8 bases and J dropped 2; count of bases not matched to a gene: 6. Per the germline V gene, CDR1 is GTSNPN and CDR2 is SVGIG (reference sequence). For the CDR3, the DNA is TGTGCCGGTTACACAGGGGCCTACGAGCAGTACTTC. This sequence encodes CAGYTGAYEQYF.

V and J are TRBV5-4 and TRBJ2-7; a possible D gene is TRBD2 (5 bases). The germline CDR1 and CDR2 sequences are SGHNT and YYREEE (reference sequence). The CDR3 has 15 residues. The ends were cut back, 0 bases at V and 4 bases at J, with 14 bases in the middle. The CDR3, as DNA: TGTGCCAGCAGCTTGGCCGGGAACGGTTATTACGAGCAGTACTTC. Amino acids: CASSLAGNGYYEQYF.

The chain has TRBV2 and TRBJ1-1, with D perhaps matching TRBD1 (5 bases). Per germline, CDR1 SNHLY and CDR2 FYNNEI. The CDR3 runs to 14 residues. Trimming cost V 4 bases and J 1 base, with 10 bases left between them. The CDR3 DNA reads as TGTGCCAGCAGTGTTTACCAGGGGAACACTGAAGCTTTCTTT. It yields the protein CASSVYQGNTEAFF.

The chain uses TRBV7-9 and TRBJ2-3; tentative D call: TRBD2 (6 bases). The CDR3 spans 13 residues. Germline CDR1 reads SEHNR; CDR2 reads FQNEAQ (reference sequence). The V end lost 5 bases, the J end lost 7 bases, and 13 bases lay between the germline ends. In DNA form, the CDR3 reads TGTGCCAGCAGCCGGGACTCCTCTAATACGCAGTATTTT. This sequence encodes CASSRDSSNTQYF.

The chain's CDR3 is CASSIKGANEQFF. As DNA, the CDR3 is TGTGCCAGTAGTATCAAGGGGGCAAATGAGCAGTTCTTC. V gene TRBV19 combines with J gene TRBJ2-1; 7 bases line up with TRBD1. V was clipped by 3 bases and J by 7 bases; unmatched bases: 3. Germline CDR1 is LNHDA and CDR2 is SQIVND (reference sequence). The CDR3 contains 13 residues.

J is TRBJ2-2 and V is TRBV7-2; possible D gene TRBD1, 5 bases. V was cut by 2 bases and J by 1 base, with 11 bases left in between. Germline CDR1 is SGHTA and CDR2 is FQGNSA. The CDR3 is made up of 16 amino acids. This CDR3 reads CASSLLGAGNTGELFF. The DNA of the CDR3 is TGTGCCAGCAGCTTATTAGGGGCAGGGAACACCGGGGAGCTGTTTTTT.

This sequence joins TRBV18 and TRBJ2-2; D call uncertain. The CDR3 totals 15 residues. V was pared by 3 bases and J by 4 bases, with 12 bases between. Germline loops: CDR1 KGHSH, CDR2 LQKENI. The CDR3 region is CASSPPRVGTGELFF. The CDR3 DNA sequence: TGTGCCAGCTCACCCCCCCGGGTTGGCACCGGGGAGCTGTTTTTT.

About this clone: A much larger clone sits a single nucleotide away, making a read error possible. V gene TRBV27 combines with J gene TRBJ2-3; no firm D call. The V end was cut by 7 bases, the J end by 2 bases, with 13 bases between. CDR1 and CDR2 from the germline V gene are MNHEY and SMNVEV (reference sequence). This CDR3 comprises 14 residues. CDR3 DNA: TGTGCCAGCAATCTTGCAGGCTACACAGATACGCAGTATTTT. Translation gives CASNLAGYTDTQYF.

V gene TRBV5-1 combines with J gene TRBJ2-1; D perhaps matches TRBD1 (6 bases). From germline, CDR1 is SGHRS and CDR2 YFSETQ. The V and J ends lost 4 bases and 9 bases respectively, with 11 bases between them. The length of the CDR3 is 12 residues. The CDR3 sequence: CASSVQGVEQFF. In DNA, the CDR3 is TGCGCCAGCAGCGTACAGGGTGTTGAGCAGTTCTTC.

This rearrangement joins TRBV7-9 to TRBJ1-6, with D hard to call. The CDR3 contains 14 residues. The V end lost 5 bases, the J end lost 9 bases, and 14 bases lay between the germline ends. Germline CDR1 is SEHNR and CDR2 is FQNEAQ (reference sequence). As DNA, the CDR3 is TGTGCCAGCAGCCCGGGAAACAGCGGTTCACCCCTCCACTTT. Translating gives CASSPGNSGSPLHF.